The source of this TCR beta chain is a study of long-term antiretroviral therapy in people with HIV. The CDR3 runs 13 residues. The germline CDR1 and CDR2 sequences are MNHNS and SASEGT. Samples held about 0.9-10 million cryopreserved PBMC, and DNA extraction followed. The assay used was immunoSEQ (version v3.0), run at survey level. TCRdb's table, derived via immunoSEQ multiplex PCR, lists solely in-frame clones and lacks some. The sample lists 20,000 to 25,000 clones, more than 70% occurring once. The receptor's source is a man aged 55-75 years with HIV. The sequences come from unsorted PBMCs, collected 2.3 years after starting antiretroviral therapy. This sequence joins TRBV6-1 and TRBJ1-2, with D perhaps TRBD1 (5 bases). CDR3 in amino acids: CAHEGVTNYGYTF. The CDR3 DNA is TGTGCTCACGAAGGGGTTACTAACTATGGCTACACCTTC.